The 24 T cell receptor beta chains below come from one sample, sequenced in a study of T cells in Graves' hyperthyroidism and ophthalmopathy. TCR beta CDR3 region amplification was performed from RNA transcripts. HTBI primers were the set used in a first-round RT-PCR of the TCR CDR3. TCRdb re-called the multiplex PCR reads through MiXCR, storing one row per CDR3 protein. The data hold 350,000 to 500,000 distinct CDR3 sequences, with roughly 13% observed a single time. Sample: blood. The receptors were gathered from a woman under 30 with Graves' hyperthyroidism.

There are many counts of this clonotype. The rearrangement links TRBV29-1 to TRBJ1-6; D is uncertain. There are 13 residues in the CDR3. The germline V gene has CDR1 SQVTM and CDR2 ANQGSEA. V shed 4 bases and J shed 7 bases, with 11 bases lying between them. The CDR3 spells CSVAREINSPLHF. CDR3 nucleotides: TGCAGCGTTGCGAGGGAAATAAATTCACCCCTCCACTTT.

The table lists this clonotype with many counts. V gene TRBV27 combines with J gene TRBJ2-7, with TRBD1 as a possible D gene (6 bases). V lost 5 bases to trimming and J lost 2 bases, with 13 bases between them. Germline CDR1 reads MNHEY; CDR2 reads SMNVEV (reference sequence). The CDR3 consists of 14 residues. The CDR3 region is CASSTRDTPYEQYF. DNA of the CDR3: TGTGCCAGCAGTACCCGGGACACCCCCTACGAGCAGTACTTC.

Many counts were recorded for this clonotype. The chain employs TRBV20-1 and TRBJ2-1; the match to TRBD2 covers 8 bases. Trimming cost V 3 bases and J 5 bases; bases outside gene matches: 6. Germline values: CDR1 DFQATT, CDR2 SNEGSKA (reference sequence). The CDR3 totals 14 residues. The CDR3, as DNA: TGCAGTGCTAGGTCAAGCGGGAGCCACAATGAGCAGTTCTTC. As protein: CSARSSGSHNEQFF.

This clonotype was counted at least ten times. J is TRBJ1-5 and V is TRBV9; no definite D call. V lost 3 bases to trimming and J lost 0 bases, with 7 bases between them. Germline-derived CDR1 and CDR2 are SGDLS and YYNGEE. The CDR3 is 14 residues long. The CDR3 DNA follows: TGTGCCAGCAGCGGGGTCAATAGCAATCAGCCCCAGCATTTT. Protein product: CASSGVNSNQPQHF.

This clonotype was seen more than once but under ten times. The chain has TRBV4-1 and TRBJ2-7; D unresolved. Germline V gene data show CDR1 as MGHRA and CDR2 as YSYEKL. V dropped 0 bases and J dropped 2 bases, with 8 bases sitting between them. The CDR3 is 14 amino acids. CDR3 nucleotide sequence: TGCGCCAGCAGCCAAGATTTTTCCCCCTACGAGCAGTACTTC. Protein product: CASSQDFSPYEQYF.

This clonotype has ten or more counts. The J gene is TRBJ2-3, the V gene TRBV20-1, with no clear D. The V gene lost 1 base and the J gene lost 4 bases, with 9 bases spanning the gap. The CDR3 is 13 amino acids. Germline CDR1 DFQATT, CDR2 SNEGSKA (reference sequence). CDR3: CSARGPGPDTQYF. As DNA, the CDR3 is TGCAGTGCTAGAGGGCCTGGACCAGATACGCAGTATTTT.

CDR3 in DNA: TGTGCCAGCGGCCCATCAGGGGGCGCATCGGAGACCCAGTACTTC. It codes for CASGPSGGASETQYF. The rearrangement joins TRBV7-3 to TRBJ2-5; TRBD1 matches 8 bases. Trimming cost V 8 bases and J 5 bases; bases outside gene matches: 13. Germline V gene sequence: CDR1 SGHTA, CDR2 FQGTGA. The CDR3 covers 15 residues.

There are many counts of this clonotype. The CDR3 DNA reads TGTGCCAGCAGTAGGGACACGACAGGCGTCGACTACGAGCAGTACTTC. The encoded protein is CASSRDTTGVDYEQYF. The chain uses TRBV27 and TRBJ2-7, with D perhaps TRBD1 (6 bases). The CDR3 runs 16 residues. Trimming stripped 5 bases from V and 3 bases from J, with 20 bases between. The V gene's germline CDR1 is MNHEY and CDR2 SMNVEV (reference sequence).

This clonotype was counted many times. The chain links TRBV12-3 or TRBV12-4 to TRBJ2-1, with 10 bases fitting TRBD2. The CDR3 is made up of 14 amino acids. The V and J ends lost 4 bases and 6 bases, in that order; junction bases with no gene match: 3. The CDR3: CASSSLAGANEQFF. CDR3 DNA: TGTGCCAGCAGTTCCCTAGCGGGAGCCAATGAGCAGTTCTTC.

The chain links TRBV30 to TRBJ2-7; 14 bases are shared with TRBD2. Unmatched junction bases numbered 7, after V lost 5 bases and J lost 4 bases. The germline gives CDR1 GTSNPN, CDR2 SVGIG (reference sequence). The CDR3 runs 15 residues. This chain's CDR3 is CAWGKGLAGVYEQYF. CDR3 nucleotide sequence: TGTGCCTGGGGGAAGGGACTAGCGGGAGTGTACGAGCAGTACTTC. Together with reference TRBV30 and TRBJ2-7, the CDR3 gives the full variable domain: SQTIHQWPATLVQPVGSPLSLECTVEGTSNPNLYWYRQAAGRGLQLLFYSVGIGQISSEVPQNLSASRPQDRQFILSSKKLLLSDSGFYLCAWGKGLAGVYEQYFGPGTRLTVT.

The table lists this clonotype with many counts. V usage is TRBV28 and J usage is TRBJ1-2; 8 nucleotides align to TRBD1. The ends lost 7 bases at V and 7 bases at J; junction bases unmatched: 11. CDR3 size: 14 residues. Per germline, CDR1 MDHEN and CDR2 SYDVKM. CDR3 in amino acids: CASNPGDRSSGYTF. CDR3 nucleotide sequence: TGTGCCAGCAACCCCGGGGACAGGTCGTCTGGCTACACCTTC.

The rearrangement uses TRBV5-1 and TRBJ2-7; 12 bases line up with TRBD2. CDR3 size: 17 residues. V trimming: 4 bases; J trimming: 2 bases; junction bases outside the gene matches: 10. Germline V gene data show CDR1 as SGHRS and CDR2 as YFSETQ. The chain's CDR3 is CASSPGLAGSLTYEQYF. The CDR3 bases are TGCGCCAGCAGCCCAGGACTAGCGGGAAGCCTTACCTACGAGCAGTACTTC.

There are many counts of this clonotype. The V gene is TRBV29-1, the J gene TRBJ2-7; D remains unclear. This CDR3 region has 13 residues. Germline loops: CDR1 SQVTM, CDR2 ANQGSEA. With 4 bases removed from V and 4 bases from J, the gap between germline ends came to 14 bases. The CDR3 nucleotides are TGCAGCGTTGCGCGGCAGCTGGGGTACGAGCAGTACTTC. Residues: CSVARQLGYEQYF.

This chain uses TRBV28 with TRBJ2-7; TRBD1 is a possible D gene (6 bases). The V end was cut by 8 bases, the J end by 4 bases, with 18 bases between. This CDR3 comprises 14 residues. Germline values: CDR1 MDHEN, CDR2 SYDVKM. The CDR3 loop reads CASGMMTGGYEQYF. As DNA, the CDR3 is TGTGCCAGCGGAATGATGACAGGTGGATACGAGCAGTACTTC.

This clonotype was recorded a few times. The J gene is TRBJ2-2, the V gene TRBV28; D call uncertain. The CDR3 runs 12 residues. With 1 base removed from V and 6 bases from J, the gap between germline ends came to 3 bases. Germline lookup yields CDR1 MDHEN and CDR2 SYDVKM. The CDR3, as DNA: TGTGCCAGCAGTTTATACCCCGGGGAGCTGTTTTTT. It yields the protein CASSLYPGELFF.

The table lists this clonotype with many counts. The chain recombines TRBV29-1 with TRBJ2-3; D is possibly TRBD2 (6 bases). Trimming stripped 0 bases from V and 6 bases from J, with 19 bases between. This CDR3 has 16 residues. Germline V lookup: CDR1 SQVTM, CDR2 ANQGSEA. The DNA of the CDR3 is TGCAGCGTTGAAGATCGGGGTCGGGGGATACGGGATACGCAGTATTTT. This sequence encodes CSVEDRGRGIRDTQYF.

This clonotype was observed many times. The chain couples TRBV27 to TRBJ1-1; weak D call: TRBD1 (5 bases). The germline CDR1 and CDR2 sequences are MNHEY and SMNVEV (reference sequence). The CDR3 sequence is 15 residues long. The V and J ends lost 0 bases and 0 bases respectively, with 8 bases between them. CDR3 DNA: TGTGCCAGCAGTTTATCGGGGCGGGTGAACACTGAAGCTTTCTTT. This codes for CASSLSGRVNTEAFF.

This clonotype was recorded at least ten times. The CDR3 region is CASSFHYSEQYF. As DNA, the CDR3 is TGTGCCAGCAGCTTCCACTACAGTGAGCAGTACTTC. This rearrangement joins TRBV5-5 to TRBJ2-7; D remains ambiguous. CDR1 is SGHKS, CDR2 YYEKEE, per germline (reference sequence). The CDR3 spans 12 residues. V was shortened by 2 bases and J by 7 bases, with 10 bases between the two germline ends.

This clonotype was recorded many times. The V call is TRBV24-1, the J call TRBJ2-3; D remains unclear. This CDR3 is 13 amino acids long. V was cut by 6 bases and J by 2 bases, with 8 bases left in between. The germline V gene has CDR1 KGHDR and CDR2 SFDVKD. Written as DNA, the CDR3 is TGTGCCACCAGTCAGGAGTTCACAGATACGCAGTATTTT. Residues: CATSQEFTDTQYF.

This clonotype was picked up a small number of times. Here the CDR3 DNA reads TGTGCCAGCAGCGTCAGAGACTCACCCCTCCACTTT. Translated: CASSVRDSPLHF. This rearrangement joins TRBV7-2 to TRBJ1-6; D is undetermined. Germline CDR1 reads SGHTA; CDR2 reads FQGNSA. The ends were cut back, 5 bases at V and 10 bases at J, with 9 bases in the middle. CDR3 size: 12 residues.

This clonotype came up many times. The rearrangement links TRBV11-2 to TRBJ2-2; 7 positions match TRBD2. This CDR3 has 15 residues. Germline values: CDR1 SGHAT, CDR2 FQNNGV. Trimming removed 6 bases from V and 4 bases from J; junction bases left unmatched: 8. The CDR3 here is CASSRSGRGTGELFF. CDR3 coding DNA: TGTGCCAGCAGTAGATCAGGGAGGGGCACCGGGGAGCTGTTTTTT.

Ten or more counts support this clonotype. V usage is TRBV12-3 or TRBV12-4 and J usage is TRBJ2-1, with TRBD2 matching 13 bases. The CDR3 runs to 15 residues. V was clipped by 6 bases and J by 9 bases; unmatched bases: 8. Here the CDR3 DNA reads TGTGCCAGCAGACCAACTAGCGGGAGGGCCATTGAGCAGTTCTTC. The encoded protein is CASRPTSGRAIEQFF.

This clonotype occurred many times. The J gene is TRBJ2-7, the V gene TRBV20-1; 7 nucleotides agree with TRBD2. Per germline, CDR1 DFQATT and CDR2 SNEGSKA (reference sequence). There are 14 residues in the CDR3. After removal of 3 bases from V and 5 bases from J, the junction contained 10 bases not matched to a gene. CDR3 protein: CSASGYGGSHEQYF. DNA of the CDR3: TGCAGTGCTAGCGGCTACGGCGGGAGCCACGAGCAGTACTTC.

V is TRBV11-2 and J is TRBJ2-5; unclear D gene. CDR1 and CDR2 (germline): SGHAT, FQNNGV. This CDR3 region has 13 residues. The ends were cut back, 4 bases at V and 3 bases at J, with 9 bases in the middle. CDR3: CASSSSAEETQYF. The DNA for the CDR3 is TGTGCCAGCAGCTCGTCCGCAGAAGAGACCCAGTACTTC.